This is a list of T cell receptor beta chains from one sample in a study of T-cell memory formation after mild COVID-19. TCRdb analysed the 5' RACE reads with MiXCR anew, one entry per CDR3 protein. Of about 290,000 distinct CDR3 sequences in the sample, 15% to 20% were seen once. The material sequenced was PBMCs or a T cell subset sorted from them (not recorded which). The receptors shown here come from a man between 18 and 35 years old who had mild COVID-19 (a few samples of this study predate the infection). Cell type and time point are not known. Both conserved end residues are part of each CDR3. Expanded clones are given a class, and other clones once, few, many or no size at all.

TRBV29-1	-	TRBJ1-1	CSAGQGKDTEAFF
TRBV5-6	-	TRBJ1-1	CASSSRGGAAEAFF
TRBV4-2	-	TRBJ2-1	CASSQVIERGDEQFF
TRBV12-3/TRBV12-4	few	TRBJ2-1	CASSVGPSSYNEQFF
TRBV9	few	TRBJ2-3	CASSPTSGGLTSTDTQYF
TRBV7-2	few	TRBJ1-5	CASSAPGEPQHF
TRBV7-9	few	TRBJ2-3	CASSLEGVPLTDTQYF
TRBV5-4	few	TRBJ2-6	CASNPAGPGAGANVLTF
TRBV29-1	many	TRBJ1-1	CSVGTGWGMNTEAFF
TRBV2	few	TRBJ2-7	CASSLSPSYEQYF
TRBV7-2	many	TRBJ2-3	CASSPDRGFDTQYF
TRBV4-2	-	TRBJ1-5	CASSQFDRDRNQPQHF
TRBV6-5	-	TRBJ1-6	CASSEQGLFSPLHF
TRBV12-3/TRBV12-4	-	TRBJ1-6	CASSFKRAGMNSPLHF
TRBV20-1	-	TRBJ1-2	CSASQGAVYGYTF
TRBV25-1	few	TRBJ2-1	CASTGHNEQFF
TRBV20-1	-	TRBJ1-1	CSAQISTEAFF
TRBV25-1	-	TRBJ2-2	CASSYSGGAFWELFF
TRBV7-8	few	TRBJ1-3	CASSWEGDRGPSGNTIYF
TRBV4-3	few	TRBJ1-1	CASSQGGFRVGAEAFF
TRBV3-1	many	TRBJ2-3	CASSPLAGVTDTQYF
TRBV15	few	TRBJ2-3	CATSRDQPSTDTQYF
TRBV4-3	-	TRBJ2-3	CASSQGGQGTDTQYF
TRBV7-9	many	TRBJ2-5	CASSTPIQTGYQETQYF
TRBV5-1	-	TRBJ1-2	CASSETGSRTFYGYTF
TRBV4-1	-	TRBJ1-1	CASSQGGENTEAFF
TRBV20-1	few	TRBJ2-3	CSAISQGMADTQYF
TRBV4-3	few	TRBJ1-1	CASSTQGANTEAFF
TRBV6-5	few	TRBJ1-3	CASSDSGSGNTIYF
TRBV12-3/TRBV12-4	few	TRBJ1-5	CASSLTRQPQHF
TRBV4-3	-	TRBJ2-2	CASSQEVGGVLNTGELFF
TRBV10-3	many	TRBJ2-2	CAIGDRGATGELFF
TRBV7-2	few	TRBJ2-5	CASSQGAVGVGETQYF
TRBV5-4	-	TRBJ1-4	CASSFPGSRGEKLFF
TRBV5-1	few	TRBJ1-2	CASRTNMWTGAYGYTF
TRBV5-1	many	TRBJ2-7	CASSRRVGASHEQYF
TRBV5-1	-	TRBJ2-1	CASSSSQGYNEQFF
TRBV28	-	TRBJ2-7	CASTEDVRSTYEQYF
TRBV27	-	TRBJ2-3	CATAGGSLTDTQYF
TRBV6-6	few	TRBJ1-1	CASTPERYGVAFF
TRBV20-1	-	TRBJ2-5	CSAQRTSQETQYF
TRBV7-9	once	TRBJ2-7	CASSLAGGASLYEQYF
TRBV18	-	TRBJ1-1	CASSPEHDTGRAFF